Listed below are T cell receptor beta chains from one sample, sequenced in a study of cytomegalovirus exposure and HLA in healthy donors. The method was immunoSEQ multiplex PCR; TCRdb's version includes in-frame clones alone and lacks a portion of them. The data contain 150,000 to 200,000 clones, around 90% of them singletons. The sequencing sample was made of PBMCs. These receptors all come from a boy aged 2 to 10 in good health and CMV-seronegative. CDR3s include the opening cysteine and the closing phenylalanine or tryptophan. D genes are given only for firm matches. Where a row states a size, it is once, few, many or the class of an expanded clone; other rows omit it.

clone_size: once; v_call: TRBV5-1; d_call: .; j_call: TRBJ1-1; cdr3_aa: CASSLGLPGNTEAFF; cdr3_nt: TGCGCCAGCAGCTTGGGGTTGCCAGGAAACACTGAAGCTTTCTTT
clone_size: once; v_call: TRBV5-1; d_call: .; j_call: TRBJ2-1; cdr3_aa: CASSFEGGLPRDNEQFF; cdr3_nt: TGCGCCAGCAGCTTCGAGGGGGGGCTCCCTAGGGACAATGAGCAGTTCTTC
clone_size: .; v_call: TRBV18; d_call: .; j_call: TRBJ1-6; cdr3_aa: CASSQDSLRINNSPLHF; cdr3_nt: TGTGCCAGCTCACAGGACAGCCTACGGATAAATAATTCACCCCTCCACTTT
clone_size: .; v_call: TRBV27; d_call: .; j_call: TRBJ1-5; cdr3_aa: CAGSTRGNQPQHF; cdr3_nt: TGTGCCGGCAGTACGAGAGGCAATCAGCCCCAGCATTTT
clone_size: .; v_call: TRBV27; d_call: TRBD1; j_call: TRBJ1-5; cdr3_aa: CASSSRRMGQPEQPQHF; cdr3_nt: TGTGCCAGCAGTTCTCGGCGCATGGGACAGCCCGAGCAGCCCCAGCATTTT
clone_size: few; v_call: TRBV6-1; d_call: .; j_call: TRBJ1-5; cdr3_aa: CASTEGGAGNQPQHF; cdr3_nt: TGTGCCAGCACCGAAGGGGGGGCCGGCAATCAGCCCCAGCATTTT
clone_size: few; v_call: TRBV7-2; d_call: .; j_call: TRBJ1-5; cdr3_aa: CASRMTANQPQHF; cdr3_nt: TGTGCCAGCAGAATGACAGCGAACCAGCCCCAGCATTTT
clone_size: .; v_call: TRBV4-2; d_call: TRBD2; j_call: TRBJ2-1; cdr3_aa: CASSQVLAGVNNEQFF; cdr3_nt: TGTGCCAGCAGCCAAGTACTAGCGGGGGTGAACAATGAGCAGTTCTTC
clone_size: .; v_call: TRBV28; d_call: .; j_call: TRBJ2-1; cdr3_aa: CASRLDRGGRDNEQFF; cdr3_nt: TGTGCCAGCAGGCTTGACAGGGGCGGGAGGGACAATGAGCAGTTCTTC
clone_size: .; v_call: TRBV5-1; d_call: .; j_call: TRBJ2-5; cdr3_aa: CASSLEVAEAVQETQYF; cdr3_nt: TGCGCCAGCAGCTTGGAAGTAGCGGAGGCGGTACAAGAGACCCAGTACTTC
clone_size: .; v_call: TRBV9; d_call: .; j_call: TRBJ2-1; cdr3_aa: CASSVAQYNEQFF; cdr3_nt: TGTGCCAGCAGCGTAGCCCAGTACAATGAGCAGTTCTTC
clone_size: once; v_call: TRBV7-8; d_call: TRBD1; j_call: TRBJ1-4; cdr3_aa: CASSVSGGNAGKLFF; cdr3_nt: TGTGCCAGCAGCGTTTCAGGGGGCAATGCCGGAAAACTGTTTTTT
clone_size: .; v_call: TRBV23-1; d_call: TRBD1; j_call: TRBJ1-6; cdr3_aa: CASSPTGPNSPLHF; cdr3_nt: TGCGCCAGCAGCCCGACAGGGCCTAATTCACCCCTCCACTTT
clone_size: .; v_call: TRBV28; d_call: .; j_call: TRBJ1-1; cdr3_aa: CASLRGRGDTEAFF; cdr3_nt: TGTGCCAGCTTACGGGGCAGGGGCGACACTGAAGCTTTCTTT
clone_size: once; v_call: TRBV9; d_call: .; j_call: TRBJ1-6; cdr3_aa: CASSVGVDSDNSPLHF; cdr3_nt: TGTGCCAGCAGCGTAGGAGTCGACAGCGATAATTCACCCCTCCACTTT
clone_size: .; v_call: TRBV7-2; d_call: .; j_call: TRBJ1-4; cdr3_aa: CASSQRWSADEKLFF; cdr3_nt: TGTGCCAGCAGCCAACGGTGGAGCGCCGATGAAAAACTGTTTTTT
clone_size: .; v_call: TRBV7-3; d_call: TRBD1; j_call: TRBJ2-1; cdr3_aa: CASSLFPKQGVDEQFF; cdr3_nt: TGTGCCAGCAGCTTATTCCCGAAGCAGGGGGTGGATGAGCAGTTCTTC
clone_size: .; v_call: TRBV4-1; d_call: .; j_call: TRBJ2-3; cdr3_aa: CASSQVQRRGTQYF; cdr3_nt: TGCGCCAGCAGCCAAGTTCAGCGGAGAGGGACGCAGTATTTT
clone_size: .; v_call: TRBV18; d_call: .; j_call: TRBJ1-2; cdr3_aa: CASSDSQAYGYTF; cdr3_nt: TGTGCCAGCTCAGACTCACAGGCGTATGGCTACACCTTC
clone_size: once; v_call: TRBV6-1; d_call: TRBD1; j_call: TRBJ1-5; cdr3_aa: CASRAGGYQPQHF; cdr3_nt: TGTGCCAGCAGGGCAGGGGGGTATCAGCCCCAGCATTTT
clone_size: .; v_call: TRBV13; d_call: TRBD2; j_call: TRBJ2-1; cdr3_aa: CASSLGLGGGTNEQFF; cdr3_nt: TGTGCCAGCAGCTTAGGCCTTGGGGGGGGGACCAATGAGCAGTTCTTC
clone_size: .; v_call: TRBV28; d_call: .; j_call: TRBJ1-6; cdr3_aa: CALGGRNSPLHF; cdr3_nt: TGTGCCTTAGGAGGCCGCAATTCACCCCTCCACTTT
clone_size: .; v_call: TRBV7-2; d_call: TRBD2; j_call: TRBJ2-3; cdr3_aa: CASSPVSGRGRDTQYF; cdr3_nt: TGTGCCAGCAGCCCAGTTAGCGGGAGAGGGCGAGATACGCAGTATTTT
clone_size: .; v_call: TRBV28; d_call: .; j_call: TRBJ1-1; cdr3_aa: CASTRENTEAFF; cdr3_nt: TGTGCCAGTACCAGGGAGAACACTGAAGCTTTCTTT
clone_size: .; v_call: TRBV14; d_call: .; j_call: TRBJ2-3; cdr3_aa: CASSPRGPDTQYF; cdr3_nt: TGTGCCAGCAGCCCCAGAGGGCCAGATACGCAGTATTTT
clone_size: .; v_call: TRBV11-1; d_call: TRBD1; j_call: TRBJ2-5; cdr3_aa: CASSYRGETQYF; cdr3_nt: TGTGCCAGCAGCTACAGGGGAGAGACCCAGTACTTC
clone_size: .; v_call: TRBV18; d_call: .; j_call: TRBJ2-4; cdr3_aa: CASSPAPLVGKNIQYF; cdr3_nt: TGTGCCAGCTCACCCGCCCCTTTAGTTGGCAAAAACATTCAGTACTTC
clone_size: .; v_call: TRBV7-9; d_call: .; j_call: TRBJ2-1; cdr3_aa: CASSLAQGLNNEQFF; cdr3_nt: TGTGCCAGCAGCTTAGCCCAGGGGCTAAACAATGAGCAGTTCTTC
clone_size: .; v_call: TRBV19; d_call: .; j_call: TRBJ2-2; cdr3_aa: CASSIPTRQGPTSNTGELFF; cdr3_nt: TGTGCCAGTAGTATACCAACCCGTCAGGGCCCCACCTCGAACACCGGGGAGCTGTTTTTT
clone_size: .; v_call: TRBV18; d_call: TRBD2; j_call: TRBJ2-7; cdr3_aa: CASSPGLAGISYEQYF; cdr3_nt: TGTGCCAGCTCACCAGGGCTAGCGGGGATTAGTTACGAGCAGTACTTC
clone_size: .; v_call: TRBV27; d_call: TRBD1; j_call: TRBJ2-7; cdr3_aa: CASSNWTGYEQYF; cdr3_nt: TGTGCCAGCAGTAATTGGACAGGGTACGAGCAGTACTTC
clone_size: .; v_call: TRBV7-3; d_call: .; j_call: TRBJ1-1; cdr3_aa: CASSLSMVLSWAITEAFF; cdr3_nt: TGTGCCAGCAGCTTAAGCATGGTGTTGTCTTGGGCGATAACTGAAGCTTTCTTT
clone_size: .; v_call: TRBV10-3; d_call: .; j_call: TRBJ1-4; cdr3_aa: CAISETGGRTRNEKLFF; cdr3_nt: TGTGCCATCAGCGAGACCGGGGGGCGCACTCGTAATGAAAAACTGTTTTTT
clone_size: .; v_call: TRBV4-2; d_call: TRBD2; j_call: TRBJ2-2; cdr3_aa: CASSQVALAGEIGELFF; cdr3_nt: TGTGCCAGCAGCCAAGTTGCACTAGCGGGGGAGATCGGGGAGCTGTTTTTT
clone_size: .; v_call: TRBV28; d_call: TRBD2; j_call: TRBJ2-7; cdr3_aa: CASSPTSGGAYEQYF; cdr3_nt: TGTGCCAGCAGTCCTACTAGCGGGGGGGCCTACGAGCAGTACTTC
clone_size: .; v_call: TRBV9; d_call: TRBD2; j_call: TRBJ2-2; cdr3_aa: CASSVVGGTSRNTGELFF; cdr3_nt: TGTGCCAGCAGCGTAGTGGGAGGGACTAGCAGGAACACCGGGGAGCTGTTTTTT
clone_size: once; v_call: TRBV13; d_call: TRBD1; j_call: TRBJ1-5; cdr3_aa: CASSLGGTAINQPQHF; cdr3_nt: TGTGCCAGCAGCTTAGGAGGGACAGCGATTAATCAGCCCCAGCATTTT
clone_size: .; v_call: TRBV5-4; d_call: TRBD1; j_call: TRBJ2-7; cdr3_aa: CASSLAGTGPHEQYF; cdr3_nt: TGTGCCAGCAGCTTGGCCGGGACAGGGCCCCACGAGCAGTACTTC
clone_size: .; v_call: TRBV5-4; d_call: TRBD1; j_call: TRBJ1-2; cdr3_aa: CASSLKMGQGAGYTF; cdr3_nt: TGTGCCAGCAGCTTGAAAATGGGACAGGGGGCGGGCTACACCTTC
clone_size: .; v_call: TRBV28; d_call: .; j_call: TRBJ1-1; cdr3_aa: CASSILVGVSEAFF; cdr3_nt: TGTGCCAGCAGTATCCTCGTCGGGGTCTCTGAAGCTTTCTTT
clone_size: .; v_call: TRBV27; d_call: TRBD2; j_call: TRBJ2-3; cdr3_aa: CASSPLTSATDTQYF; cdr3_nt: TGTGCCAGCAGTCCGCTGACTAGCGCCACAGATACGCAGTATTTT
clone_size: .; v_call: TRBV19; d_call: .; j_call: TRBJ1-2; cdr3_aa: CASIPRGWNYGYTF; cdr3_nt: TGTGCCAGTATCCCGAGGGGGTGGAACTATGGCTACACCTTC
clone_size: .; v_call: TRBV5-1; d_call: TRBD1; j_call: TRBJ2-7; cdr3_aa: CASSIAGTELSYEQYF; cdr3_nt: TGCGCCAGCAGCATTGCCGGGACAGAGCTCTCCTACGAGCAGTACTTC
clone_size: .; v_call: TRBV9; d_call: TRBD2; j_call: TRBJ2-3; cdr3_aa: CASSLPHRGEIPTQYF; cdr3_nt: TGTGCCAGCAGCCTTCCACATCGGGGGGAAATACCTACGCAGTATTTT
clone_size: .; v_call: TRBV2; d_call: .; j_call: TRBJ2-4; cdr3_aa: CASSEGASLAAKNIQYF; cdr3_nt: TGTGCCAGCAGTGAAGGGGCCAGTCTGGCTGCCAAAAACATTCAGTACTTC
clone_size: .; v_call: TRBV5-1; d_call: TRBD2; j_call: TRBJ2-5; cdr3_aa: CASSYSGREETQYF; cdr3_nt: TGCGCCAGCAGCTATAGCGGGAGGGAAGAGACCCAGTACTTC
clone_size: .; v_call: TRBV7-9; d_call: TRBD1; j_call: TRBJ2-1; cdr3_aa: CASSYAGTGTYNEQFF; cdr3_nt: TGTGCCAGCAGCTATGCCGGGACAGGGACCTACAATGAGCAGTTCTTC
clone_size: .; v_call: TRBV30; d_call: TRBD2; j_call: TRBJ2-5; cdr3_aa: CASCPEGLAGGRQETQYF; cdr3_nt: TGTGCCTCGTGCCCCGAGGGACTAGCGGGGGGGCGGCAAGAGACCCAGTACTTC
clone_size: .; v_call: TRBV28; d_call: .; j_call: TRBJ1-4; cdr3_aa: CASSPTAATNEKLFF; cdr3_nt: TGTGCCAGCAGTCCAACAGCTGCAACTAATGAAAAACTGTTTTTT
clone_size: .; v_call: TRBV6-4; d_call: TRBD1; j_call: TRBJ1-5; cdr3_aa: CASSKQTGGFDQPQHF; cdr3_nt: TGTGCCAGCAGCAAACAGACAGGGGGCTTCGATCAGCCCCAGCATTTT
clone_size: .; v_call: TRBV6-6; d_call: .; j_call: TRBJ1-5; cdr3_aa: CASSYSAGLRQPQHF; cdr3_nt: TGTGCCAGCAGTTACTCGGCAGGTCTGAGACAGCCCCAGCATTTT
clone_size: .; v_call: TRBV9; d_call: TRBD2; j_call: TRBJ2-1; cdr3_aa: CASSAVLLAGVYNEQFF; cdr3_nt: TGTGCCAGCAGCGCAGTACTCCTAGCGGGAGTTTACAATGAGCAGTTCTTC
clone_size: .; v_call: TRBV14; d_call: TRBD1; j_call: TRBJ2-7; cdr3_aa: CASRQTGSYEQYF; cdr3_nt: TGTGCCAGCAGACAGACAGGGTCATACGAGCAGTACTTC
clone_size: .; v_call: TRBV7-9; d_call: TRBD2; j_call: TRBJ2-5; cdr3_aa: CASSLGLAGGPGETQYF; cdr3_nt: TGTGCCAGCAGCTTAGGGCTAGCGGGAGGCCCTGGGGAGACCCAGTACTTC
clone_size: .; v_call: TRBV13; d_call: TRBD2; j_call: TRBJ2-1; cdr3_aa: CASSSTERGPLVEQFF; cdr3_nt: TGTGCCAGCAGCTCGACCGAGCGGGGCCCCTTGGTGGAGCAGTTCTTC